What follows are 18 T cell receptor beta chains derived from one specimen sequenced in a study of T cell responses to AZD1222 COVID-19 vaccine. Produced via immunoSEQ multiplex PCR; TCRdb's table is partial and in-frame only. The sample yields approximately 140,000 clones, more than 80% seen once. The sample in question was peripheral blood, obtained on day 0 of MenACWY control vaccination. These receptor sequences come from an adult in good health.

CDR3 sequence (DNA): TGTGCCAGCAGCCACGCATTGAGGGGGGCAGAGCAAGAGACCCAGTACTTC. Translation: CASSHALRGAEQETQYF. The V call is TRBV3-1 (or the pseudogene TRBV3-2), the J call TRBJ2-5; D may correspond to TRBD1 or TRBD2 (6 bases each). The CDR3 spans 17 residues. V lost 3 bases to trimming and J lost 2 bases, with 19 bases between them. CDR1 is LGHDT, CDR2 YNNKEL, per germline (reference sequence).

The chain uses TRBV28 and TRBJ1-1; 8 bases are shared with TRBD1. Looked up from germline, CDR1 is MDHEN and CDR2 is SYDVKM. Trimming at V came to 5 bases and at J to 3 bases, leaving 11 bases not matched to a gene. The CDR3 spans 16 residues. CDR3 protein: CASSGQGKWLDTEAFF. CDR3 in DNA: TGTGCCAGCAGTGGACAGGGTAAGTGGTTGGACACTGAAGCTTTCTTT. Variable domain in full (rest from reference TRBV28 and TRBJ1-1): DVKVTQSSRYLVKRTGEKVFLECVQDMDHENMFWYRQDPGLGLRLIYFSYDVKMKEKGDIPEGYSVSREKKERFSLILESASTNQTSMYLCASSGQGKWLDTEAFFGQGTRLTVV.

This chain links TRBV7-8 with TRBJ1-1, with 7 bases fitting TRBD1. Looked up from germline, CDR1 is SGHVS and CDR2 is FQNEAQ. V trimming: 1 base; J trimming: 6 bases; junction bases outside the gene matches: 11. CDR3 size: 16 residues. CDR3 DNA: TGTGCCAGCAGCTTAGGCTCGCAGGGGGATACCCCTGAAGCTTTCTTT. Translating it yields CASSLGSQGDTPEAFF.

This sequence joins TRBV10-3 and TRBJ1-6, with TRBD1 matching 7 bases. The CDR3 has 13 residues. The V gene end was trimmed by 6 bases and the J gene end by 7 bases; junction bases not matched to a gene: 3. Germline loops: CDR1 ENHRY, CDR2 SYGVKD. The CDR3 region has the DNA TGTGCCATCAGGACAGGGAGCAATTCACCCCTCCACTTT. This encodes CAIRTGSNSPLHF.

The genes are TRBV2 and TRBJ1-2, with 8 nucleotides matching TRBD1. The CDR3 sequence is 13 residues long. Unmatched junction bases numbered 8, after V lost 10 bases and J lost 4 bases. Germline CDR1 SNHLY, CDR2 FYNNEI. This chain's CDR3 is CATSTGGAYGYTF. The CDR3, as DNA: TGTGCCACCAGCACAGGGGGGGCCTATGGCTACACCTTC.

This chain links TRBV28 with TRBJ2-7; 7 nucleotides agree with TRBD1. The germline V gene has CDR1 MDHEN and CDR2 SYDVKM. There are 13 residues in the CDR3. V shed 10 bases and J 0 bases; nucleotides not matched to a gene: 6. CDR3 in amino acids: CATSDRSSYEQYF. For the CDR3, the DNA is TGTGCCACCTCGGACAGGAGCTCCTACGAGCAGTACTTC.

This sequence joins TRBV7-9 and TRBJ2-3; 9 nucleotides agree with TRBD2. The V and J ends lost 5 bases and 4 bases, in that order; junction bases with no gene match: 10. The germline V gene encodes CDR1 SEHNR and CDR2 FQNEAQ (reference sequence). This CDR3 is built from 16 residues. The CDR3 sequence is CASSPHWRGGSDTQYF. The CDR3 DNA is TGTGCCAGCAGCCCCCATTGGCGGGGGGGTTCAGATACGCAGTATTTT.

A word on this clone: An end of the junction differs from the germline gene, which may be a read error. This chain uses TRBV4-1 with TRBJ2-1; 14 positions agree with TRBD2. Germline V gene lookup returns CDR1 MGHRA and CDR2 YSYEKL. This CDR3 region has 18 residues. CDR3 residues: CASSQDGTSGRSYNGQFF. The CDR3 DNA reads TGCGCCAGCAGCCAAGATGGGACTAGCGGGAGATCATACAATGGGCAGTTCTTC.

The V call is TRBV5-1, the J call TRBJ1-2, with D unresolved. Looked up from germline, CDR1 is SGHRS and CDR2 is YFSETQ. This CDR3 comprises 14 residues. V was clipped by 5 bases and J by 3 bases, with 14 bases between them. The CDR3 DNA follows: TGCGCCAGCAGTCGAGACGGGAAGGACTATGGCTACACCTTC. It is translated as CASSRDGKDYGYTF.

The CDR3 spells CASSLGADRGFYEQYF. The CDR3 nucleotides read TGCGCCAGCAGCTTGGGGGCGGACAGGGGTTTTTACGAGCAGTACTTC. This chain connects TRBV5-1 to TRBJ2-7, with 9 bases that match TRBD1. CDR1 and CDR2 from the germline V gene are SGHRS and YFSETQ. Trimming took 0 bases from V and 4 from J; bases not matched to a gene: 8. The CDR3 loop spans 16 amino acids.

J is TRBJ2-1 and V is TRBV7-9; TRBD2 agrees at 9 bases. The CDR3 covers 17 residues. The V segment lost 0 bases and the J segment 2 bases; nucleotides outside the gene matches: 5. Germline CDR1 SEHNR, CDR2 FQNEAQ (reference sequence). In DNA form, the CDR3 reads TGTGCCAGCAGCTTAGCTTTTCGCGGGAGGGCCTACAATGAGCAGTTCTTC. Translating gives CASSLAFRGRAYNEQFF.

The chain combines TRBV5-6 with TRBJ1-2; tentatively, D is TRBD1 (6 bases). Germline V gives CDR1 SGHDT, CDR2 YYEEEE. This CDR3 comprises 19 residues. V was shortened by 4 bases and J by 0 bases, with 25 bases between the two germline ends. CDR3: CASSPAHGGPILSNYGYTF. The CDR3 coding sequence is TGTGCCAGCAGCCCCGCGCACGGGGGGCCCATTCTATCTAACTATGGCTACACCTTC.

This clone was detected only once. The genes are TRBV3-1 (or the pseudogene TRBV3-2) and TRBJ1-5; 7 bases fit TRBD1. With 0 bases clipped from V and 2 bases from J, the junction kept 1 base outside the gene matches. CDR3 length: 15 amino acids. Germline values: CDR1 LGHDT, CDR2 YNNKEL (reference sequence). The CDR3 here is CASSQDTGGNQPQHF. In nucleotides, the CDR3 is TGTGCCAGCAGCCAAGATACAGGGGGCAATCAGCCCCAGCATTTT.

CDR3: CATSPFGGEGRGYNEQFF. CDR3 coding DNA: TGTGCCACCAGTCCCTTCGGGGGGGAGGGTCGTGGCTACAATGAGCAGTTCTTC. The chain recombines TRBV24-1 with TRBJ2-1; 8 bases are shared with TRBD2. Per germline, CDR1 KGHDR and CDR2 SFDVKD. V dropped 6 bases and J dropped 3; count of bases not matched to a gene: 15. This CDR3 spans 18 amino acids.

This chain uses TRBV28 with TRBJ2-1; 7 positions agree with TRBD2. The CDR3 totals 15 residues. Germline V gene lookup returns CDR1 MDHEN and CDR2 SYDVKM. Trimming removed 1 base from V and 0 bases from J; junction bases left unmatched: 0. The CDR3 sequence: CASSLSGGSYNEQFF. Written as DNA, the CDR3 is TGTGCCAGCAGTTTATCGGGGGGCTCCTACAATGAGCAGTTCTTC. Variable domain in full (rest from reference TRBV28 and TRBJ2-1): DVKVTQSSRYLVKRTGEKVFLECVQDMDHENMFWYRQDPGLGLRLIYFSYDVKMKEKGDIPEGYSVSREKKERFSLILESASTNQTSMYLCASSLSGGSYNEQFFGPGTRLTVL.

The V and J genes are TRBV4-3 and TRBJ1-2; 9 bases line up with TRBD1. V shed 5 bases, J shed 8 bases, and the junction held 15 bases outside the gene matches. Germline V gene lookup returns CDR1 LGHNA and CDR2 YSLEER. There are 16 residues in the CDR3. The CDR3, as DNA: TGCGCCAGCAGCTCGGTGAAACAGGGGGCAACTCGCGGCTACACCTTC. Translating gives CASSSVKQGATRGYTF.

The V and J genes are TRBV4-2 and TRBJ2-2; the D is unclear. The CDR3 extends over 12 amino acids. Germline assignment: CDR1 LGHNA and CDR2 YNFKEQ. V was clipped by 0 bases and J by 10 bases, with 6 bases between them. CDR3 in amino acids: CASSQDAVELFF. The CDR3 DNA is TGTGCCAGCAGCCAAGATGCTGTGGAGCTGTTTTTT.

The CDR3: CASTHWDRPNYGYTF. The DNA of the CDR3 is TGTGCCAGCACCCACTGGGACCGCCCTAACTATGGCTACACCTTC. V usage is TRBV7-9 and J usage is TRBJ1-2; TRBD1 might be the D (5 bases). The CDR3 is 15 residues long. The V end was cut by 7 bases, the J end by 0 bases, with 15 bases between. Germline V lookup: CDR1 SEHNR, CDR2 FQNEAQ (reference sequence).